A selection of T cell receptor beta chains follows, all from one sample in a study of blood T cell repertoires in COVID-19. Data came from immunoSEQ multiplex PCR; TCRdb stores just in-frame clones and leaves some out. The table lists about 210,000 clones, roughly 88% of them singletons, with 5% to 7% in the top ten. Sequenced: PBMCs or T cells enriched from blood (not recorded which). The receptors here all came from a middle-aged man with acute COVID-19. The CDR3 runs from the conserved cysteine through the conserved F or W. D genes are given only for firm matches. Clone sizes are given selectively: once, few, many, or a class where the clone is expanded.

CDR3 protein	CDR3 DNA	V gene	D gene	J gene	clone size
CASSYSLAGTQETQYF	TGTGCCAGCAGTTACTCCTTGGCAGGGACACAAGAGACCCAGTACTTC	TRBV6-5	NA	TRBJ2-5	NA
CASSKLRGHEQYF	TGTGCCAGCAGTAAGCTCAGGGGTCACGAGCAGTACTTC	TRBV2	NA	TRBJ2-7	NA
CASSLKGNSYNSPLHF	TGCGCCAGCAGCTTAAAGGGGAACTCCTATAATTCACCCCTCCACTTT	TRBV5-1	NA	TRBJ1-6	NA
CASSESSGNTIYF	TGTGCCAGCAGTGAATCGTCTGGAAACACCATATATTTT	TRBV25-1	NA	TRBJ1-3	NA
CASSPGTRSHGELFF	TGCGCCAGCAGCCCCGGGACTCGATCTCACGGGGAGCTGTTTTTT	TRBV5-1	NA	TRBJ2-2	NA
CASSGRGSNQPQHF	TGTGCCAGCAGCGGCCGGGGTTCAAATCAGCCCCAGCATTTT	TRBV5-6	NA	TRBJ1-5	NA
CASSLGGVAADTQYF	TGTGCCAGCAGCTTAGGGGGAGTAGCGGCAGATACGCAGTATTTT	TRBV11-2	NA	TRBJ2-3	NA
CASSQDPAGGSYEQYF	TGTGCCAGCAGCCAAGATCCGGCAGGGGGGTCCTACGAGCAGTACTTC	TRBV3-1/TRBV3-2	NA	TRBJ2-7	NA
CASSQDLSLTGTEAFF	TGCGCCAGCAGCCAAGATCTCAGTCTTACCGGGACTGAAGCTTTCTTT	TRBV4-1	NA	TRBJ1-1	NA
CASSRKTSGVSYEQYF	TGTGCCAGCAGCCGAAAGACTAGCGGGGTCTCCTACGAGCAGTACTTC	TRBV7-3	TRBD2	TRBJ2-7	NA
CASSSADNQPQHF	TGTGCCAGCAGCTCGGCGGATAATCAGCCCCAGCATTTT	TRBV27	NA	TRBJ1-5	NA
CATFWEPYEQYF	TGTGCCACCTTTTGGGAGCCCTACGAGCAGTACTTC	TRBV6-5	NA	TRBJ2-7	NA
CASSVTYEQYF	TGTGCCAGTAGTGTAACCTACGAGCAGTACTTC	TRBV19	NA	TRBJ2-7	once
CASTKGAGGNYGYTF	TGTGCCAGCACCAAGGGGGCAGGGGGGAACTATGGCTACACCTTC	TRBV6-5	TRBD1	TRBJ1-2	NA
CASSLLGTGHTEAFF	TGTGCCAGCAGCTTACTCGGGACAGGCCACACTGAAGCTTTCTTT	TRBV7-3	TRBD1	TRBJ1-1	NA
CASKGQVENQPQHF	TGTGCCAGTAAGGGACAGGTCGAAAATCAGCCCCAGCATTTT	TRBV19	TRBD1	TRBJ1-5	NA
CASSLWTEANYGYTF	TGTGCCAGCAGTTTATGGACAGAAGCTAACTATGGCTACACCTTC	TRBV28	NA	TRBJ1-2	NA
CASSPRPGQGDGYTF	TGTGCCAGCAGCCCCCGACCGGGACAGGGTGACGGCTACACCTTC	TRBV7-2	TRBD1	TRBJ1-2	NA
CASSPNRDRFGEQYF	TGTGCCAGCTCACCGAACAGGGATCGGTTCGGCGAGCAGTACTTC	TRBV18	NA	TRBJ2-7	NA
CAIQRRSNEQFF	TGTGCCATCCAGCGGCGGTCCAATGAGCAGTTCTTC	TRBV5-4	NA	TRBJ2-1	NA
CASSQAAVYEQYF	TGTGCCAGCAGCCAAGCGGCAGTCTACGAGCAGTACTTC	TRBV7-9	NA	TRBJ2-7	NA
CASSALTGTQYF	TGTGCCAGCAGTGCGTTAACCGGTACGCAGTATTTT	TRBV2	NA	TRBJ2-3	NA
CASSRDRYGYTF	TGTGCCAGCAGCAGGGACAGATATGGCTACACCTTC	TRBV5-5	TRBD1	TRBJ1-2	few